The 7 T cell receptor beta chains below were found in one sample sequenced in a study of blood T cell repertoires in COVID-19. The table came from immunoSEQ multiplex PCR; TCRdb's copy has only in-frame clones and leaves some out. The sample holds approximately 110,000 clones, around 90% seen once. The specimen was peripheral blood. The source is a man over 45 with COVID-19, enrolled during active disease.

The gene calls are TRBV7-3 and TRBJ2-7; 14 nucleotides agree with TRBD2. V dropped 5 bases and J dropped 3; count of bases not matched to a gene: 9. There are 17 residues in the CDR3. Germline V CDR1 and CDR2: SGHTA, FQGTGA. The CDR3 here is CASSTRLAGGKSYEQYV. The CDR3 nucleotides read TGTGCCAGCAGCACACGACTAGCGGGAGGGAAAAGCTACGAGCAGTACGTC.

The genes are TRBV6-4 and TRBJ1-2, with TRBD1 matching over 9 bases. The CDR3 contains 14 residues. J lost 8 bases, V lost 0 bases, and 4 bases had no gene match. CDR1 and CDR2 (germline): MRHNA, SNTAGT. CDR3 DNA sequence: TGTGCCAGCAGTGACTCAAGGACAGGGGAAGGCTACACCTTC. It encodes CASSDSRTGEGYTF.

CDR3 protein: CASSLAGGYNNEQFF. The DNA for the CDR3 is TGTGCCAGCAGCTTAGCGGGAGGGTATAACAATGAGCAGTTCTTC. The genes are TRBV7-9 and TRBJ2-1, with TRBD2 matching over 7 bases. Germline V gene sequence: CDR1 SEHNR, CDR2 FQNEAQ (reference sequence). V lost 0 bases and J lost 5; bases outside the gene matches: 4. CDR3 length: 15 residues.

CDR3 sequence: CATSRDKGASKTGELFF. In nucleotides, the CDR3 is TGTGCCACCAGCAGAGATAAGGGGGCGAGTAAAACCGGGGAGCTGTTTTTT. The chain uses TRBV15 and TRBJ2-2; TRBD1 matches at 7 bases. There are 17 residues in the CDR3. V trimming: 0 bases; J trimming: 5 bases; junction bases outside the gene matches: 9. CDR1 and CDR2 from the germline V gene are LNHNV and YYDKDF (reference sequence).

The rearrangement links TRBV5-1 to TRBJ2-1, with D hard to call. There are 13 residues in the CDR3. Germline V CDR1 and CDR2: SGHRS, YFSETQ. V shed 1 base and J shed 4 bases, with 6 bases lying between them. CDR3: CASSLYGYNEQFF. CDR3 nucleotides: TGCGCCAGCAGCTTGTACGGGTACAATGAGCAGTTCTTC.

The sample holds one count of this clone. The chain has TRBV18 and TRBJ1-6; D ambiguous. This CDR3 region has 12 residues. With 6 bases removed from V and 8 bases from J, the gap between germline ends came to 8 bases. Germline V CDR1 and CDR2: KGHSH, LQKENI. DNA of the CDR3: TGTGCCAGCTCGTCGAGGGATTCACCCCTCCACTTT. Translation gives CASSSRDSPLHF.

This clone was recorded only once. This rearrangement joins TRBV6-5 to TRBJ1-5; unclear D gene. The V end was cut by 4 bases, the J end by 2 bases, with 9 bases between. The CDR3 consists of 14 residues. The germline gives CDR1 MNHEY, CDR2 SVGAGI. CDR3: CASSWSVRNQPQHF. DNA of the CDR3: TGTGCCAGCAGTTGGTCAGTTCGCAATCAGCCCCAGCATTTT.